A single sample gave rise to the 30 T cell receptor beta chains below, sequenced in a study of blood T cell repertoires in COVID-19. Libraries were prepared by immunoSEQ multiplex PCR; TCRdb keeps only in-frame clonotypes and omits some of them. The data contain tens of thousands of clones, 70% to 90% of them singletons. The sample taken for sequencing was peripheral blood. The receptor source for this set is a middle-aged man with COVID-19, enrolled during active disease.

The chain uses TRBV11-2 and TRBJ1-5; D is undetermined. The CDR3 extends over 14 amino acids. Germline V gene sequence: CDR1 SGHAT, CDR2 FQNNGV. The V end lost 3 bases, the J end lost 6 bases, and 12 bases lay between the germline ends. CDR3: CASSLAGMGQPQHF. The DNA for the CDR3 is TGTGCCAGCAGCTTGGCGGGGATGGGTCAGCCCCAGCATTTT.

The chain is built from TRBV4-3 and TRBJ2-2, with D perhaps TRBD2 (5 bases). The V end lost 0 bases, the J end lost 4 bases, and 15 bases lay between the germline ends. In germline, CDR1 is LGHNA, CDR2 YSLEER. The CDR3 is 17 amino acids. CDR3 residues: CASSQDSIGSGTGELFF. The CDR3 DNA sequence: TGCGCCAGCAGCCAAGATTCAATAGGGAGTGGCACCGGGGAGCTGTTTTTT.

The chain has TRBV5-1 and TRBJ2-7, with a tentative D call TRBD2 (5 bases). Germline lookup yields CDR1 SGHRS and CDR2 YFSETQ. The CDR3 has 16 residues. Trimming took 7 bases from V and 2 from J, leaving 22 bases between them. The DNA of the CDR3 is TGCGCCAGCCCGCGAGTAGGAGGCTTCCACGCCTACGAGCAGTACTTC. Its translation: CASPRVGGFHAYEQYF.

V usage is TRBV6-5 and J usage is TRBJ1-1, with a weak D call TRBD1 (6 bases). The germline CDR1 and CDR2 sequences are MNHEY and SVGAGI. CDR3 length: 14 residues. V was cut by 8 bases and J by 4 bases, with 17 bases left in between. CDR3 sequence: CASGFGGLGTEAFF. The CDR3 DNA reads as TGTGCCAGCGGCTTCGGGGGGCTGGGCACTGAAGCTTTCTTT.

The chain couples TRBV5-1 to TRBJ2-1; 10 bases match TRBD1. The CDR3 runs 13 residues. Trimming cost V 3 bases and J 7 bases; bases outside gene matches: 1. Germline V lookup: CDR1 SGHRS, CDR2 YFSETQ. CDR3 sequence (DNA): TGCGCCAGCAGCTCGGGACAGGGGAATGAGCAGTTCTTC. Amino acid sequence: CASSSGQGNEQFF.

This clone is a singleton in its sample. The chain uses TRBV5-1 and TRBJ1-1; the match to TRBD1 covers 11 bases. The V and J ends lost 5 bases and 1 base, in that order; junction bases with no gene match: 7. CDR3 length equals 16 residues. Germline values: CDR1 SGHRS, CDR2 YFSETQ. CDR3 amino acids: CASRADRGLTNTEAFF. CDR3 nucleotide sequence: TGCGCCAGCAGAGCGGACAGGGGGCTCACGAACACTGAAGCTTTCTTT.

This clone was observed a single time. V gene TRBV4-2 combines with J gene TRBJ2-3, with D unclear. From germline, CDR1 is LGHNA and CDR2 YNFKEQ. V was cut by 1 base and J by 2 bases, with 10 bases left in between. This CDR3 is 15 amino acids long. The CDR3 is CASSQVFPSTDTQYF. CDR3 bases: TGTGCCAGCAGCCAAGTTTTCCCCTCCACAGATACGCAGTATTTT.

The chain has TRBV1 and TRBJ1-2; the D call in the table, TRBD1, was not verified against the DNA. TRBV1 corresponds to a pseudogene. This CDR3 comprises 15 residues. CDR3: CTSSQTRAPFYGYTF. DNA for the CDR3: TGCACCAGCAGCCAGACCAGGGCCCCCTTTTATGGCTACACCTTC.

This chain links TRBV7-9 with TRBJ1-4; no firm D call. V lost 5 bases and J lost 0, with 10 bases in between. Per germline, CDR1 SEHNR and CDR2 FQNEAQ (reference sequence). The CDR3 totals 15 residues. The DNA for the CDR3 is TGTGCCAGCAGCCTCCGGGAGGCAACTAATGAAAAACTGTTTTTT. This gives the protein CASSLREATNEKLFF.

The chain links TRBV2 to TRBJ1-2, with TRBD1 identical over 7 bases. The CDR3 extends over 15 amino acids. Trimming took 7 bases from V and 0 from J; bases not matched to a gene: 8. Germline V CDR1 and CDR2: SNHLY, FYNNEI. The CDR3 region has the DNA TGTGCCAGCATATTTGACAGGGCCGCTAACTATGGCTACACCTTC. Translating it yields CASIFDRAANYGYTF.

This chain uses TRBV20-1 with TRBJ2-1; D is possibly TRBD2 (6 bases). The germline V gene encodes CDR1 DFQATT and CDR2 SNEGSKA (reference sequence). V was pared by 3 bases and J by 3 bases, with 21 bases between. The CDR3 covers 17 residues. CDR3 sequence (DNA): TGCAGTGCTAGTTTCCCCCGGGTGGGACTGGACTACAATGAGCAGTTCTTC. It yields the protein CSASFPRVGLDYNEQFF.

A single count supports this clone. This rearrangement joins TRBV5-1 to TRBJ1-2; D possibly corresponds to TRBD1 (6 bases). V was trimmed by 0 bases and J by 4 bases, leaving 13 bases between them. Germline-derived CDR1 and CDR2 are SGHRS and YFSETQ. The CDR3 is 15 amino acids. CDR3 in amino acids: CASSLAGGLRYGYTF. The CDR3 DNA is TGCGCCAGCAGCTTGGCCGGGGGGCTACGCTATGGCTACACCTTC.

This chain links TRBV6-4 with TRBJ1-5; possibly TRBD1 for D (6 bases). Germline V gene lookup returns CDR1 MRHNA and CDR2 SNTAGT. CDR3 length: 16 residues. The germline V and J ends were trimmed by 0 bases and 5 bases, with 14 bases remaining between them. As DNA, the CDR3 is TGTGCCAGCAGTGACTCGGGGGACACTACATATCAGCCCCAGCATTTT. Translating gives CASSDSGDTTYQPQHF.

This clone was picked up a small number of times. The gene calls are TRBV5-1 and TRBJ2-3, with 8 nucleotides matching TRBD1. CDR1 and CDR2 from the germline V gene are SGHRS and YFSETQ. The CDR3 is made up of 15 amino acids. Trimming removed 4 bases from V and 2 bases from J; junction bases left unmatched: 6. CDR3 residues: CASSPGDRYTDTQYF. For the CDR3, the DNA is TGCGCCAGCAGCCCAGGGGACAGGTACACAGATACGCAGTATTTT.

The CDR3 is CASRPTGSGNTIYF. The CDR3 DNA reads TGTGCCAGCAGACCCACGGGCTCTGGAAACACCATATATTTT. The rearrangement uses TRBV6-5 and TRBJ1-3; no definite D call. The CDR3 runs to 14 residues. The germline CDR1 and CDR2 sequences are MNHEY and SVGAGI. The ends were cut back, 6 bases at V and 0 bases at J, with 9 bases in the middle.

This clone showed up just once. The chain combines TRBV21-1 with TRBJ1-5; TRBD1 is the table's D call and was not checked against the DNA. TRBV21-1 is termed a pseudogene. The CDR3 has 18 amino acids. CDR3 amino acids: CASSKGDRDPYSNQPQHF. CDR3 nucleotide sequence: TGTGCCAGCAGCAAAGGGGACAGGGACCCATATAGCAATCAGCCCCAGCATTTT.

The gene calls are TRBV19 and TRBJ2-7; 11 bases match TRBD2. This CDR3 contains 15 residues. Trimming took 4 bases from V and 4 from J; bases not matched to a gene: 6. Germline-derived CDR1 and CDR2 are LNHDA and SQIVND (reference sequence). This CDR3 is CASSTSTSGEYEQYF. The CDR3 nucleotides read TGTGCCAGTAGTACCTCGACTAGCGGGGAATACGAGCAGTACTTC.

V and J are TRBV12-3 or TRBV12-4 and TRBJ2-1; possible D gene TRBD1, 6 bases. This CDR3 is 13 amino acids long. With 7 bases removed from V and 5 bases from J, the gap between germline ends came to 12 bases. CDR3 residues: CASTNTGNNEQFF. The DNA of the CDR3 is TGTGCCAGCACTAATACAGGGAACAATGAGCAGTTCTTC.

The chain employs TRBV28 and TRBJ1-4; 11 bases fit TRBD1. The germline gives CDR1 MDHEN, CDR2 SYDVKM. The CDR3 loop spans 17 amino acids. The junction had 10 bases not matched to a gene; V was cut back by 6 bases and J by 4 bases. The CDR3 loop reads CASSLTGTGGINEKLFF. The CDR3, as DNA: TGTGCCAGCAGCTTAACCGGGACAGGGGGAATTAATGAAAAACTGTTTTTT.

This clone was seen only once. The sample contains more than one DNA sequence encoding this CDR3. The rearrangement joins TRBV6-5 to TRBJ1-1; D might be TRBD1 (6 bases). The CDR3 runs 13 residues. Germline V gene lookup returns CDR1 MNHEY and CDR2 SVGAGI. Trimming took 4 bases from V and 1 from J, leaving 7 bases between them. CDR3 sequence: CASSWGQNTEAFF. The CDR3 DNA reads as TGTGCCAGCAGTTGGGGGCAGAACACTGAAGCTTTCTTT.

The rearrangement links TRBV5-1 to TRBJ2-3, with 8 bases matching TRBD1. CDR3 length: 13 amino acids. In germline, CDR1 is SGHRS, CDR2 YFSETQ. V lost 5 bases, J lost 4 bases, and 3 bases stayed unmatched. CDR3 sequence: CASRDRVPDTQYF. CDR3 DNA: TGCGCCAGCAGGGACAGGGTGCCAGATACGCAGTATTTT. The complete variable domain, with remaining parts taken from reference TRBV5-1 and TRBJ2-3, reads KAGVTQTPRYLIKTRGQQVTLSCSPISGHRSVSWYQQTPGQGLQFLFEYFSETQRNKGNFPGRFSGRQFSNSRSEMNVSTLELGDSALYLCASRDRVPDTQYFGPGTRLTVL.

CDR3 sequence: CASSSDRGQSGNTIYF. The CDR3 DNA follows: TGCGCCAGCAGCTCTGACAGGGGGCAATCTGGAAACACCATATATTTT. The chain combines TRBV4-1 with TRBJ1-3; 10 positions match TRBD1. Per germline, CDR1 MGHRA and CDR2 YSYEKL. The CDR3 length is 16 residues. Trimming at V came to 5 bases and at J to 1 base, leaving 5 bases not matched to a gene.

V usage is TRBV15 and J usage is TRBJ1-3, with a weak D call TRBD1 (6 bases). Trimming left V 4 bases short and J 0 bases short, with 13 bases between. This CDR3 comprises 16 residues. Germline V lookup: CDR1 LNHNV, CDR2 YYDKDF (reference sequence). DNA for the CDR3: TGTGCCACCAGCATCAGGGGACCTAGCTCTGGAAACACCATATATTTT. It specifies CATSIRGPSSGNTIYF.

The rearrangement uses TRBV3-1 (or the pseudogene TRBV3-2) and TRBJ2-1, with D maybe TRBD2 (5 bases). Germline assignment: CDR1 LGHDT and CDR2 YNNKEL (reference sequence). The V end was cut by 4 bases, the J end by 4 bases, with 14 bases between. The CDR3 spans 15 residues. CDR3 in DNA: TGTGCCAGCAGCCCGGGAACACTGAGTTACAATGAGCAGTTCTTC. Amino acid sequence: CASSPGTLSYNEQFF.

This chain links TRBV24-1 with TRBJ2-5; D not certain. The germline V gene encodes CDR1 KGHDR and CDR2 SFDVKD. This CDR3 comprises 12 residues. The V and J ends lost 1 base and 5 bases respectively, with 4 bases between them. CDR3 sequence reads: CATSDFFETQYF. The CDR3, as DNA: TGTGCCACCAGTGATTTCTTCGAGACCCAGTACTTC.

The CDR3 nucleotides are TGTGCCAGCAGTGCCCGGAATCAGCCCCAGCATTTT. Protein sequence: CASSARNQPQHF. This rearrangement joins TRBV7-9 to TRBJ1-5, with D unresolved. Germline-derived CDR1 and CDR2 are SEHNR and FQNEAQ (reference sequence). Trimming stripped 6 bases from V and 4 bases from J, with 7 bases between. The length of the CDR3 is 12 residues.

This chain connects TRBV29-1 to TRBJ1-1, with D unclear. CDR3 length: 10 residues. Trimming stripped 5 bases from V and 8 bases from J, with 9 bases between. Germline assignment: CDR1 SQVTM and CDR2 ANQGSEA. The chain's CDR3 is CSVSYLEAFF. The CDR3 bases are TGCAGCGTTAGTTATCTAGAAGCTTTCTTT.

The V gene is TRBV11-3, the J gene TRBJ2-2; 13 bases are shared with TRBD2. Germline V CDR1 and CDR2: SGHNT, YENEEA. The trim removed 5 bases at V and 7 bases at J, leaving 7 bases unmatched. CDR3 length: 16 amino acids. In DNA, the CDR3 is TGTGCCAGCAGCCATGTCGGACTAGCGGGGGTCGGGGAGCTGTTTTTT. Amino acid sequence: CASSHVGLAGVGELFF.

The chain is built from TRBV7-9 and TRBJ1-1; a possible D gene is TRBD1 (6 bases). The CDR3 spans 15 residues. Trimming left V 6 bases short and J 6 bases short, with 20 bases between. Germline V lookup: CDR1 SEHNR, CDR2 FQNEAQ (reference sequence). The CDR3 DNA follows: TGTGCCAGCAGACCGGACAGTCTGAGTTTGGCTGAAGCTTTCTTT. Translated: CASRPDSLSLAEAFF. Variable domain in full (rest from reference TRBV7-9 and TRBJ1-1): DTGVSQNPRHKITKRGQNVTFRCDPISEHNRLYWYRQTLGQGPEFLTYFQNEAQLEKSRLLSDRFSAERPKGSFSTLEIQRTEQGDSAMYLCASRPDSLSLAEAFFGQGTRLTVV.

J is TRBJ1-6 and V is TRBV3-1 (or the pseudogene TRBV3-2); 8 nucleotides align to TRBD1. V trimming: 0 bases; J trimming: 5 bases; junction bases outside the gene matches: 3. Germline values: CDR1 LGHDT, CDR2 YNNKEL (reference sequence). This CDR3 has 16 residues. As DNA, the CDR3 is TGTGCCAGCAGCCAAGAGTACAGGGGGGATAATTCACCCCTCCACTTT. Protein sequence: CASSQEYRGDNSPLHF.